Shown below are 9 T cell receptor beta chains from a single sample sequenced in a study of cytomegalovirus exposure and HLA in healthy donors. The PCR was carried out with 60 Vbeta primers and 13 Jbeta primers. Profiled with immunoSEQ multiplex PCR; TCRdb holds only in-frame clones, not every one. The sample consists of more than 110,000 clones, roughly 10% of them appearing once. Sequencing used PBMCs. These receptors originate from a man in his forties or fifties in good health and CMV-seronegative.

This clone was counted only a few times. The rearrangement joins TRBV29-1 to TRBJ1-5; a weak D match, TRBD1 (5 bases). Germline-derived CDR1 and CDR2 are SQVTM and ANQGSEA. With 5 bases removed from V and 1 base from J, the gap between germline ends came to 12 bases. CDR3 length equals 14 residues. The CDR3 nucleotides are TGCAGCGTTCGCGGGGACGGCAGCAATCAGCCCCAGCATTTT. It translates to CSVRGDGSNQPQHF.

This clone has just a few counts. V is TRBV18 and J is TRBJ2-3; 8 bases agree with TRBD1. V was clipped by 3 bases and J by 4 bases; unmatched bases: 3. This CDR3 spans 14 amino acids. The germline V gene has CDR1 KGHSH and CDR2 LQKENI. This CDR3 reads CASSPDRESDTQYF. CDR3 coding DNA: TGTGCCAGCTCACCGGACAGGGAATCAGATACGCAGTATTTT.

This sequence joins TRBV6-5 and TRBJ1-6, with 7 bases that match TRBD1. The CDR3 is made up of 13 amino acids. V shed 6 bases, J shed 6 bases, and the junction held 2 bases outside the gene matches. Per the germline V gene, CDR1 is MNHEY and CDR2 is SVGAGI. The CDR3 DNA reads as TGTGCCAGCAGCCGGGACAGTAATTCACCCCTCCACTTT. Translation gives CASSRDSNSPLHF.

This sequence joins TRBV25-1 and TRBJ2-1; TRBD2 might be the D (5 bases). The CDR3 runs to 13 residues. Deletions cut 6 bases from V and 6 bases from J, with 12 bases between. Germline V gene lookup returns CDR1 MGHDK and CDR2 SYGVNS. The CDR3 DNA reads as TGTGCCAGCAGGGTTCCCGGACTCAATGAGCAGTTCTTC. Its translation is CASRVPGLNEQFF.

The CDR3 DNA reads TGCAGCGCCCGGCGTACCGGGACTAGCGGGAGCTGGAACACCGGGGAGCTGTTTTTT. This encodes CSARRTGTSGSWNTGELFF. The rearrangement uses TRBV29-1 and TRBJ2-2; 14 positions agree with TRBD2. The CDR3 spans 19 residues. Germline CDR1 SQVTM, CDR2 ANQGSEA. The ends lost 7 bases at V and 1 base at J; junction bases unmatched: 14.

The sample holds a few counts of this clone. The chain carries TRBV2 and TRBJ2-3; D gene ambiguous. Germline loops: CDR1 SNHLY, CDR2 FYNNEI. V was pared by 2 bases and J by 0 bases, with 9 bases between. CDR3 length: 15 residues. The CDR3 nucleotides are TGTGCCAGCAGTGAAATAGTCCCTAGCACAGATACGCAGTATTTT. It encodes CASSEIVPSTDTQYF.

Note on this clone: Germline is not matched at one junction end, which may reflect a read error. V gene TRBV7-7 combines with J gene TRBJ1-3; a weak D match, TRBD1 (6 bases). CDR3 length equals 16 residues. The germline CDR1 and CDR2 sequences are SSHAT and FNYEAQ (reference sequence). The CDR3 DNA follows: TGTGCTAGCAGCTTCGGGACGGCGGGGGCAGGAAACACCATATATTTT. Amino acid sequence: CASSFGTAGAGNTIYF.

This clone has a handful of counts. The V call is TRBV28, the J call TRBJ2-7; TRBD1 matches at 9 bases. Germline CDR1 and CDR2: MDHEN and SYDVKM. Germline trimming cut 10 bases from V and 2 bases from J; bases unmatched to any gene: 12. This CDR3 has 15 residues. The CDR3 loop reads CATKGSGQGPYEQYF. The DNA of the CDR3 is TGTGCCACCAAAGGGTCCGGACAGGGGCCCTACGAGCAGTACTTC.

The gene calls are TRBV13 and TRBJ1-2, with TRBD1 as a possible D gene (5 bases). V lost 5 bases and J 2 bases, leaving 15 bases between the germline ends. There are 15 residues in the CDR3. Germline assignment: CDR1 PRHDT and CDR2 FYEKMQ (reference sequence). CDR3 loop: CASSDSLTANYGYTF. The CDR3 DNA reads TGTGCCAGCAGCGACAGTCTTACTGCCAACTATGGCTACACCTTC.